The next 7 T cell receptor beta chains were all read from a single sample in a study of T cell responses to AZD1222 COVID-19 vaccine. TCRdb's table, derived via immunoSEQ multiplex PCR, lists solely in-frame clones and lacks some. The sample holds around 99,000 clones; approximately 88% are singletons and the top ten take more than 10%. The sequencing used peripheral blood, collected on day 0 of MenACWY control vaccination. Source of these receptors: an adult in good health.

V gene TRBV6-5 combines with J gene TRBJ1-5, with D uncertain. Germline CDR1 is MNHEY and CDR2 is SVGAGI. This CDR3 is 14 amino acids long. Trimming took 5 bases from V and 6 from J, leaving 14 bases between them. CDR3 sequence (DNA): TGTGCCAGCAGTCTAGGGAGGGCAGGTCAGCCCCAGCATTTT. Protein product: CASSLGRAGQPQHF.

The V and J genes are TRBV19 and TRBJ1-6; unclear D gene. V shed 10 bases and J shed 7 bases, with 11 bases lying between them. In germline, CDR1 is LNHDA, CDR2 SQIVND (reference sequence). The CDR3 loop spans 12 amino acids. This CDR3 reads CATRTGNSPLHF. CDR3 sequence (DNA): TGTGCCACCAGGACCGGCAATTCACCCCTCCACTTT.

The V gene is TRBV21-1, the J gene TRBJ2-1; TRBD1, the table's D call, was not compared with the DNA. TRBV21-1 is listed as a pseudogene. The CDR3 contains 19 residues. The CDR3 here is CASIQGLVHLLSSYNEQFF. In DNA, the CDR3 is TGTGCCAGCATCCAGGGGTTGGTTCACCTTTTAAGCTCCTACAATGAGCAGTTCTTC.

V and J are TRBV3-1 (or the pseudogene TRBV3-2) and TRBJ2-3; 7 positions agree with TRBD2. CDR3 length: 15 amino acids. V gave up 4 bases and J gave up 3 bases; unmatched junction bases: 7. CDR1 is LGHDT and CDR2 is YNNKEL in the germline V gene (reference sequence). As DNA, the CDR3 is TGTGCCAGCAGCCTGAGCGGGGCAGGGACAGATACGCAGTATTTT. The encoded protein is CASSLSGAGTDTQYF.

The chain combines TRBV6-5 with TRBJ2-7, with TRBD1 matching 10 bases. Unmatched junction bases numbered 2, after V lost 6 bases and J lost 6 bases. The CDR3 consists of 12 residues. Germline lookup yields CDR1 MNHEY and CDR2 SVGAGI. For the CDR3, the DNA is TGTGCCAGCAGCCGGACAGGGGGCGAGCAGTACTTC. Translating it yields CASSRTGGEQYF.

This clone showed up just once. V gene TRBV4-2 combines with J gene TRBJ2-7, with 11 bases fitting TRBD1. The CDR3 is 18 amino acids. V lost 4 bases, J lost 0 bases, and 11 bases stayed unmatched. Germline V lookup: CDR1 LGHNA, CDR2 YNFKEQ. The DNA for the CDR3 is TGTGCCAGCAGCCCATATTACCCCGGGACAGGGGGCTCCTACGAGCAGTACTTC. This encodes CASSPYYPGTGGSYEQYF.

The gene calls are TRBV4-3 and TRBJ2-3, with TRBD2 identical over 11 bases. Germline V gene sequence: CDR1 LGHNA, CDR2 YSLEER. With 4 bases clipped from V and 7 bases from J, the junction kept 1 base outside the gene matches. The CDR3 spans 13 residues. CDR3: CASSPSGGNTQYF. As DNA, the CDR3 is TGCGCCAGCAGCCCTAGCGGGGGGAATACGCAGTATTTT.